This record covers a single T cell receptor (beta chain). The antigen is not known. Sequencing was performed with immunoSEQ multiplex PCR; in TCRdb, only in-frame clones are kept and a portion is missing. This table has 72,000 or so clones, 85% to 90% appearing once. This sample stems from a study of OX40 agonist ivuxolimab in advanced cancers. Study-wide context: Ivuxolimab, an agonist antibody against OX40 (CD134), was given to patients. More than 35% of patients had received prior checkpoint inhibitor therapy.

Study findings and constraints: On average, a greater number of expanded clones characterised CD8+ T cells relative to CD4+.

Germline loops: CDR1 SEHNR, CDR2 FQNEAQ (reference sequence). Trimming stripped 9 bases from V and 1 base from J, with 13 bases between. The CDR3 is 13 residues long. Sequences were derived from CD4+ or CD8+ T cells sorted from blood, sampled in a trial of the OX40 agonist ivuxolimab. This clonotype was obtained from an adult with an advanced solid tumor such as melanoma, head and neck, liver or kidney cancer. This sequence joins TRBV7-9 and TRBJ2-7; TRBD2 might be the D (6 bases). The CDR3: CASTRLGSYEQYF. The DNA of the CDR3 is TGTGCCAGTACGAGACTAGGGTCCTACGAGCAGTACTTC.